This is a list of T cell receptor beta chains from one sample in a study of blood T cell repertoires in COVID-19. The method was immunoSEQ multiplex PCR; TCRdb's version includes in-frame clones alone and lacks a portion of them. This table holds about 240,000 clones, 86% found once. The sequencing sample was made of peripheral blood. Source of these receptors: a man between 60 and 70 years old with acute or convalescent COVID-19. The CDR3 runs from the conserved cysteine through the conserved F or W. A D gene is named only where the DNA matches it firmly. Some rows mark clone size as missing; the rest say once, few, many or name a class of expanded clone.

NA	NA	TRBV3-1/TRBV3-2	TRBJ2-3	CASSQGRMQRGTDTQYF	TGTGCCAGCAGCCAAGGGAGGATGCAGCGGGGCACAGATACGCAGTATTTT
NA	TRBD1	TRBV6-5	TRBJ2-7	CASHSGQGASEQYF	TGTGCCAGCCACTCGGGACAGGGGGCGAGCGAGCAGTACTTC
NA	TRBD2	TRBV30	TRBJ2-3	CAWVPWGLGGDTQYF	TGTGCCTGGGTGCCTTGGGGACTAGGGGGAGATACGCAGTATTTT
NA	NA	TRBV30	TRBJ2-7	CAWSVRVGEQYF	TGTGCCTGGAGTGTACGGGTTGGCGAGCAGTACTTC
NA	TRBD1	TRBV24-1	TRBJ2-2	CATSDMGQLNTGELFF	TGTGCCACCAGTGATATGGGACAGTTGAACACCGGGGAGCTGTTTTTT
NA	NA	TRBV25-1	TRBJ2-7	CASSDPTVYEQYF	TGTGCCAGCAGTGACCCTACAGTCTACGAGCAGTACTTC
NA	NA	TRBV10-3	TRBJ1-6	CAISESRALSSYNSPLHF	TGTGCCATCAGTGAGTCGAGGGCCCTGAGCTCCTATAATTCACCCCTCCACTTT
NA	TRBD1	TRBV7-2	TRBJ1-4	CASSFDRGVEKLFF	TGTGCCAGCAGCTTTGACAGGGGAGTTGAAAAACTGTTTTTT
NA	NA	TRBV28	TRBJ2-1	CASSQSLHNNEQFF	TGTGCCAGCAGTCAGTCGCTTCACAACAATGAGCAGTTCTTC
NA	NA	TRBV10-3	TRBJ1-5	CATRVDINQPQHF	TGTGCCACCCGCGTGGACATCAATCAGCCCCAGCATTTT
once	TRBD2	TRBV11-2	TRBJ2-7	CASSSSGVYEQYF	TGTGCCAGCAGCTCCAGCGGGGTCTACGAGCAGTACTTC
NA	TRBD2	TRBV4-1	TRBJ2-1	CASSQTLEVAGADEQFF	TGCGCCAGCAGCCAAACTTTAGAGGTAGCGGGAGCGGATGAGCAGTTCTTC
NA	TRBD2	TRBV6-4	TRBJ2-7	CASSEMSGSSYEQYF	TGTGCCAGCAGTGAAATGAGCGGGAGCTCCTACGAGCAGTACTTC
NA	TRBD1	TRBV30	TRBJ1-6	CAWSANRGPNNSPLHF	TGTGCCTGGAGTGCAAACAGGGGGCCGAATAATTCACCCCTCCACTTT
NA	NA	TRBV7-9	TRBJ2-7	CASSLGGTSYEQYF	TGTGCCAGCAGCTTAGGGGGGACAAGCTACGAGCAGTACTTC
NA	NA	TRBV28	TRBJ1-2	CASSPYTGESNYGYTF	TGTGCCAGCAGTCCCTATACGGGGGAATCCAACTATGGCTACACCTTC
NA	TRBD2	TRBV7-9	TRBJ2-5	CASSLAGGQETQYF	TGTGCCAGCAGCTTAGCGGGAGGGCAAGAGACCCAGTACTTC
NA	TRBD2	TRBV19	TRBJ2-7	CASSPAGEATEQYF	TGTGCCAGTAGTCCCGCGGGGGAAGCTACCGAGCAGTACTTC
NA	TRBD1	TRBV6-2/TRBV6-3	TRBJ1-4	CASRPSGGSVNEKLFF	TGTGCCAGCAGGCCTTCAGGGGGCTCAGTTAATGAAAAACTGTTTTTT
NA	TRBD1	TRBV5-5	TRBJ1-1	CASSLGTGVGTEAFF	TGTGCCAGCAGCTTGGGTACAGGGGTGGGCACTGAAGCTTTCTTT
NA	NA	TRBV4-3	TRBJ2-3	CASSEDTDTQYF	TGCGCCAGCAGCGAGGATACAGATACGCAGTATTTT
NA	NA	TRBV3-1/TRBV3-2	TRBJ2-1	CASSQILRAGNEQFF	TGTGCCAGCAGCCAAATCCTTCGGGCGGGCAATGAGCAGTTCTTC
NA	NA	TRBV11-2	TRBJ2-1	CASSLGPSNEQFF	TGTGCCAGCAGCTTAGGGCCTAGCAATGAGCAGTTCTTC
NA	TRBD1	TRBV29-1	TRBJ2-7	CSAQGPRGYEQYF	TGCAGCGCACAGGGGCCCAGAGGGTACGAGCAGTACTTC
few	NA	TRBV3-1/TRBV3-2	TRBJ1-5	CASSQDAGQGQPQHF	TGTGCCAGCAGCCAAGACGCGGGTCAGGGGCAGCCCCAGCATTTT
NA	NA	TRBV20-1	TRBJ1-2	CSAFYPRGYTF	TGCAGTGCTTTCTACCCCCGGGGCTACACCTTC
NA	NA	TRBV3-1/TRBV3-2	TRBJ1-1	CASSQLQVPEAFF	TGTGCCAGCAGCCAACTCCAGGTGCCTGAAGCTTTCTTT
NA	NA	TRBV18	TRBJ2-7	CASSPPTGLGEQYF	TGTGCCAGCTCACCACCCACGGGTCTCGGGGAGCAGTACTTC
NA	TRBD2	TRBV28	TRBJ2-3	CASSPGLAGFSDTQYF	TGTGCCAGCAGCCCGGGACTAGCGGGATTTTCAGATACGCAGTATTTT
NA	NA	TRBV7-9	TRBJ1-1	CASTPYEAFF	TGTGCCAGCACGCCTTATGAAGCTTTCTTT
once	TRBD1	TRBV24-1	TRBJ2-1	CATSDPRTGTAYNEQFF	TGTGCCACCAGTGACCCCCGGACAGGGACAGCCTACAATGAGCAGTTCTTC
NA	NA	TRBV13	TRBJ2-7	CASSLAPMRSPSYEQYF	TGTGCCAGCAGCTTGGCCCCCATGCGGAGCCCCTCCTACGAGCAGTACTTC
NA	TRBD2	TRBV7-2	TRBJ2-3	CASSLALTSDLTDTQYF	TGTGCCAGCAGCTTAGCGCTGACTAGCGATTTAACAGATACGCAGTATTTT
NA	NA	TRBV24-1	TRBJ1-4	CATSPRGGENEKLFF	TGTGCCACCAGTCCCAGGGGCGGAGAGAATGAAAAACTGTTTTTT
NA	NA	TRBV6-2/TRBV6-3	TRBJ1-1	CASSYQGMNTEAFF	TGTGCCAGCAGTTACCAGGGCATGAACACTGAAGCTTTCTTT
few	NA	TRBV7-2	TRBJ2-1	CASSFTSVDNEQFF	TGTGCCAGCAGCTTTACTAGTGTGGACAATGAGCAGTTCTTC
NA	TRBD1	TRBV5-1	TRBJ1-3	CASSTIGQAGNTIYF	TGCGCCAGCAGCACGATCGGACAGGCTGGAAACACCATATATTTT
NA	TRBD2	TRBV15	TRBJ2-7	CATSRSGRDYEQYF	TGTGCCACCAGCCGATCAGGGAGGGACTACGAGCAGTACTTC
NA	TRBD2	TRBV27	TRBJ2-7	CASSFRGLGNSYEQYF	TGTGCCAGCAGTTTTCGTGGACTAGGGAACTCCTACGAGCAGTACTTC
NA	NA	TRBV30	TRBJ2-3	CAWRYPGILDTQYF	TGTGCCTGGAGGTACCCGGGGATTTTGGATACGCAGTATTTT
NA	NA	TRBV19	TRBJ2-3	CASSIQTSYTGGTDTQYF	TGTGCCAGTAGTATACAGACCTCCTACACAGGAGGCACAGATACGCAGTATTTT
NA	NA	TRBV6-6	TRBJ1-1	CASSRELITEAFF	TGTGCCAGCAGTCGAGAGCTAATTACTGAAGCTTTCTTT
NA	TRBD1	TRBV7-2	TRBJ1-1	CASSLGGQLVSEAFF	TGTGCCAGCAGCTTAGGGGGACAGTTGGTTTCTGAAGCTTTCTTT
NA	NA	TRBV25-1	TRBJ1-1	CASSEFGEEAFF	TGTGCCAGCAGTGAATTTGGAGAAGAAGCTTTCTTT
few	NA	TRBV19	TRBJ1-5	CASSVGTRDQPQHF	TGTGCCAGTAGTGTCGGAACTCGGGATCAGCCCCAGCATTTT
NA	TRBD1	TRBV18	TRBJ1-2	CASSPGQGAAGYGYTF	TGTGCCAGCTCACCGGGACAGGGGGCTGCGGGATATGGCTACACCTTC
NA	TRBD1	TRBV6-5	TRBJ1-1	CASSYSTGGLTGMAFF	TGTGCCAGCAGTTACTCGACAGGGGGCCTTACTGGGATGGCTTTCTTT
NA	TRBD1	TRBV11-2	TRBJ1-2	CASSPLTGSLLYTF	TGTGCCAGCAGCCCTCTGACAGGGTCACTTCTGTACACCTTC
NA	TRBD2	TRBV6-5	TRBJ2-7	CASTRSSGREHEQYF	TGTGCCAGCACCCGGAGTAGCGGGAGGGAACACGAGCAGTACTTC
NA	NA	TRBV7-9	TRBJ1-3	CASRATGNPGNTIYF	TGTGCCAGCAGAGCAACAGGAAACCCTGGAAACACCATATATTTT
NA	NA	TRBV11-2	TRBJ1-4	CASSFASGQVNEKLFF	TGTGCCAGCAGCTTCGCCTCGGGACAAGTTAATGAAAAACTGTTTTTT
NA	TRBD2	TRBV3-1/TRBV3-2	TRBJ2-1	CASSTRLAGDRNEQFF	TGTGCCAGCAGCACCCGACTAGCGGGAGATCGCAATGAGCAGTTCTTC
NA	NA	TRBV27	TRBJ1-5	CASSISGAGNQPQHF	TGTGCCAGCTCTATATCAGGGGCTGGAAATCAGCCCCAGCATTTT